This TCR beta chain originates from a study of blood T cells in healthy people across ages. As for the study in general: Template switching caught about one barcoded beta molecule for each two T cells.

The authors ran a second PCR of 7 to 11 cycles using a sample-barcoded 5' primer and a J-beta primer mix. Every cDNA molecule bore a tag from a template-switch adaptor containing 12 random nucleotides. TCRdb fed the 5' RACE reads into MiXCR, producing one record per CDR3 protein. The data contain 380,000 or so distinct CDR3 sequences, 45% to 60% of them singletons. Researchers isolated at least 6.5 million PBMCs per sample. Study findings and constraints: Compared with aged donors, long-lived donors showed fewer expanded clones, suggesting selection.

There are a few counts of this clonotype. Its antigen is undetermined. CDR1 and CDR2 from the germline V gene are SGHTA and FQGNSA. The CDR3 totals 15 residues. The J segment lost 4 bases and the V segment lost 5 bases, leaving 7 bases of the junction unmatched. The chain has TRBV7-2 and TRBJ2-3; 9 nucleotides align to TRBD2. Sample: blood. The TCR comes from a man aged 60 to 75 in good health. The CDR3 loop reads CASSLSGSFADTQYF. The CDR3 DNA follows: TGTGCCAGCAGCCTTAGCGGGAGTTTCGCAGATACGCAGTATTTT.